The 12 T cell receptor beta chains given below trace back to one sample, sequenced in a study of cytomegalovirus exposure and HLA in healthy donors. PCR amplification relied on 60 Vbeta primers (plus 13 Jbeta primers). Method: immunoSEQ multiplex PCR; TCRdb's copy keeps in-frame clones and lacks some. Found here are around 130,000 clones, roughly 80% of them singletons; the top ten hold approximately 0.86%. What was sequenced was PBMCs. The receptor source for this set is a woman aged 55 to 70 in good health and CMV-seronegative.

About this clone itself: Other DNA variants within this sample encode the same CDR3. This sequence joins TRBV5-4 and TRBJ1-5; the D gene is possibly TRBD1 (6 bases). Trimming removed 4 bases from V and 5 bases from J, with 13 bases in between. The CDR3 loop spans 14 amino acids. CDR1 is SGHNT, CDR2 YYREEE, per germline (reference sequence). CDR3 nucleotides: TGTGCCAGCAGCGCGGGGGGCCTCGATCAGCCCCAGCATTTT. It encodes CASSAGGLDQPQHF.

This chain links TRBV27 with TRBJ2-7, with 7 nucleotides matching TRBD1. Germline CDR1 MNHEY, CDR2 SMNVEV (reference sequence). The CDR3 runs to 17 residues. With 0 bases clipped from V and 2 bases from J, the junction kept 10 bases outside the gene matches. DNA for the CDR3: TGTGCCAGCAGTTTATCGGGTATAGGACAGGTACCCTACGAGCAGTACTTC. Its protein is CASSLSGIGQVPYEQYF.

The rearrangement joins TRBV10-3 to TRBJ2-4; D may be TRBD2 (7 bases). The length of the CDR3 is 16 residues. Germline V gives CDR1 ENHRY, CDR2 SYGVKD. V was cut by 4 bases and J by 2 bases, with 15 bases left in between. The CDR3: CAISGGEGGTKNIQYF. Here the CDR3 DNA reads TGTGCCATCAGTGGAGGGGAGGGGGGTACCAAAAACATTCAGTACTTC.

The CDR3 sequence is CATRWRQGSYEQYF. CDR3 nucleotide sequence: TGTGCCACCCGGTGGCGCCAGGGATCCTACGAGCAGTACTTC. The chain links TRBV2 to TRBJ2-7; possible D gene TRBD1, 5 bases. V was cut by 10 bases and J by 1 base, with 17 bases left in between. The CDR3 runs 14 residues. The germline gives CDR1 SNHLY, CDR2 FYNNEI.

In the case of this clone: This sample includes further DNA sequences coding for the same CDR3. The chain couples TRBV5-5 to TRBJ1-2; 9 bases are a match to TRBD1. The germline V gene encodes CDR1 SGHKS and CDR2 YYEKEE (reference sequence). Trimming removed 4 bases from V and 2 bases from J; junction bases left unmatched: 3. The CDR3 runs to 14 residues. CDR3: CASSPGQGNYGYTF. The CDR3 DNA reads as TGTGCCAGCAGCCCGGGACAGGGAAACTATGGCTACACCTTC.

The chain recombines TRBV28 with TRBJ2-1; D is unclear. In germline, CDR1 is MDHEN, CDR2 SYDVKM. The V end was cut by 6 bases, the J end by 8 bases, with 11 bases between. CDR3 length: 12 residues. CDR3 in amino acids: CASRPRVDEQFF. Written as DNA, the CDR3 is TGTGCCAGCAGGCCGAGAGTCGATGAGCAGTTCTTC.

The chain recombines TRBV11-1 with TRBJ1-2, with 7 nucleotides matching TRBD1. Germline CDR1 is SGHAT and CDR2 is FQDESV (reference sequence). The CDR3 loop spans 14 amino acids. Trimming cost V 5 bases and J 7 bases; bases outside gene matches: 10. In nucleotides, the CDR3 is TGTGCCAGCAGCCTACCCGGACAGGAGGTTGGCTACACCTTC. Translating it yields CASSLPGQEVGYTF.

The J gene is TRBJ1-2, the V gene TRBV27; 9 bases fit TRBD1. The CDR3 runs to 16 residues. Trimming removed 5 bases from V and 3 bases from J; junction bases left unmatched: 10. Germline CDR1 is MNHEY and CDR2 is SMNVEV (reference sequence). The CDR3: CASSPNYRGRDYGYTF. CDR3 sequence (DNA): TGTGCCAGCAGTCCGAACTACAGGGGGCGGGACTATGGCTACACCTTC.

The rearrangement uses TRBV29-1 and TRBJ1-2, with 7 bases identical to TRBD1. CDR3 length: 13 residues. V shed 5 bases, J shed 4 bases, and the junction held 7 bases outside the gene matches. CDR1 and CDR2 (germline): SQVTM, ANQGSEA. This chain's CDR3 is CSVSVRGAYGYTF. CDR3 nucleotides: TGCAGCGTTTCAGTCAGGGGGGCCTATGGCTACACCTTC.

This chain connects TRBV9 to TRBJ2-7; TRBD1 matches 7 bases. The CDR3 has 15 residues. J lost 4 bases, V lost 4 bases, and 11 bases had no gene match. CDR1 and CDR2 from the germline V gene are SGDLS and YYNGEE. CDR3 coding DNA: TGTGCCAGCAGCCCCCGGGACAGCGCTTCTTACGAGCAGTACTTC. It yields the protein CASSPRDSASYEQYF.

V usage is TRBV11-2 and J usage is TRBJ1-3; TRBD1 might be the D (5 bases). Germline values: CDR1 SGHAT, CDR2 FQNNGV. The CDR3 is 16 amino acids. V was shortened by 4 bases and J by 8 bases, with 21 bases between the two germline ends. In DNA, the CDR3 is TGTGCCAGCAGCTATCACCGGCAGGGTCTAGGGGACACCATATATTTT. It is translated as CASSYHRQGLGDTIYF.

J is TRBJ1-6 and V is TRBV7-9; 7 nucleotides match TRBD1. The germline CDR1 and CDR2 sequences are SEHNR and FQNEAQ (reference sequence). The J segment lost 4 bases and the V segment lost 1 base, leaving 7 bases of the junction unmatched. The CDR3 runs 17 residues. DNA of the CDR3: TGTGCCAGCAGCTTAGATGGCAGGGGGGATTATAATTCACCCCTCCACTTT. It translates to CASSLDGRGDYNSPLHF.